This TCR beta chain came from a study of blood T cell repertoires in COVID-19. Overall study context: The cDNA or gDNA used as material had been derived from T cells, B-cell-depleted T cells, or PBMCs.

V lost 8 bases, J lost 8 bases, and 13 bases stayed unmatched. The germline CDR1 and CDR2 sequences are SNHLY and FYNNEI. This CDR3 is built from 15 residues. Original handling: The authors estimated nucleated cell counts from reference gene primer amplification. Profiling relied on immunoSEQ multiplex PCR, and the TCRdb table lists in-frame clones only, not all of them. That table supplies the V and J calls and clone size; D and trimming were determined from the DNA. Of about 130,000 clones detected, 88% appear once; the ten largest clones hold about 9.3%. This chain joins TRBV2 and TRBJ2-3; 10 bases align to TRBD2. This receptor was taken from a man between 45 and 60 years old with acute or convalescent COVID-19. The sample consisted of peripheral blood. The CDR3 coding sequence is TGTGCCAGCGGATTTGGAGCGGGGGGGAAGGGTACGCAGTATTTT. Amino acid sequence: CASGFGAGGKGTQYF. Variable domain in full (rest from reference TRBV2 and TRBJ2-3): EPEVTQTPSHQVTQMGQEVILRCVPISNHLYFYWYRQILGQKVEFLVSFYNNEISEKSEIFDDQFSVERPDGSNFTLKIRSTKLEDSAMYFCASGFGAGGKGTQYFGPGTRLTVL.